Sequencing of this T cell receptor (beta chain) was carried out in a study of T cell changes during pregnancy in multiple sclerosis. Profiling relied on immunoSEQ multiplex PCR, and the TCRdb table lists in-frame clones only, not all of them. The sample holds about 19,000 clones, about 90% seen once. Germline V gene sequence: CDR1 SEHNR, CDR2 FQNEAQ (reference sequence). V was clipped by 3 bases and J by 1 base, with 13 bases between them. There are 15 residues in the CDR3. This material consisted of CD8+ T cells from peripheral blood mononuclear cells, taken after pregnancy. V is TRBV7-9 and J is TRBJ2-7; tentative D call: TRBD1 (5 bases). This clonotype originated in a female donor in good health, enrolled as a control in a pregnancy study. CDR3 in amino acids: CASSFGQGLSYEQYF. The CDR3 bases are TGTGCCAGCAGCTTTGGCCAGGGCCTATCCTACGAGCAGTACTTC.